Listed here are 17 T cell receptor beta chains from one sample, sequenced in a study of T cell responses to AZD1222 COVID-19 vaccine. Here immunoSEQ multiplex PCR was the method, and the copy in TCRdb shows in-frame clones only, minus some. The sample has more than 100,000 clones; 88% are singletons. The sample in question was peripheral blood, obtained on day 0 of AZD1222 vaccination. The receptors come from an adult in good health.

The chain employs TRBV19 and TRBJ1-3; D might be TRBD1 (6 bases). V was pared by 5 bases and J by 4 bases, with 21 bases between. CDR1 and CDR2 (germline): LNHDA, SQIVND (reference sequence). CDR3 size: 17 residues. The CDR3 DNA reads as TGTGCCAGTAGTCCGGGGGCGAGGAGAGAACGGGGAAACACCATATATTTT. Amino acid sequence: CASSPGARRERGNTIYF.

The rearrangement joins TRBV12-3 or TRBV12-4 to TRBJ2-2, with unresolved D. This CDR3 is 11 amino acids long. V lost 3 bases to trimming and J lost 7 bases, with 3 bases between them. CDR3 in DNA: TGTGCCAGCAGTTTCATCGGGGAGCTGTTTTTT. Protein: CASSFIGELFF.

This clone was observed many times. The V call is TRBV6-1, the J call TRBJ2-2; no clear D. The V and J ends lost 1 base and 4 bases respectively, with 7 bases between them. This CDR3 is built from 14 residues. Germline V gene data show CDR1 as MNHNS and CDR2 as SASEGT. The CDR3: CASSEGWGTGELFF. The CDR3 DNA follows: TGTGCCAGCAGTGAAGGGTGGGGCACCGGGGAGCTGTTTTTT.

The chain employs TRBV7-8 and TRBJ2-3; no definite D call. The CDR3 contains 15 residues. Germline V gene sequence: CDR1 SGHVS, CDR2 FQNEAQ. Trimming took off 1 base at V and 2 bases at J, with 10 bases between the two ends. The DNA for the CDR3 is TGTGCCAGCAGCTTAGTGAGGCTATCCACAGATACGCAGTATTTT. This translates into CASSLVRLSTDTQYF.

The rearrangement links TRBV6-6 to TRBJ2-2; D is ambiguous. The CDR3 consists of 14 residues. The germline CDR1 and CDR2 sequences are MNHNY and SVGAGI (reference sequence). Trimming shortened V by 7 bases and J by 4 bases, and 13 bases separated the two germline ends. The CDR3 DNA sequence: TGTGCCAGCATCGACCCCCCTGGCACCGGGGAGCTGTTTTTT. It yields the protein CASIDPPGTGELFF.

The chain uses TRBV7-2 and TRBJ2-5; TRBD2 aligns across 11 bases. There are 16 residues in the CDR3. V was clipped by 0 bases and J by 1 base; unmatched bases: 1. Germline assignment: CDR1 SGHTA and CDR2 FQGNSA. The CDR3 DNA sequence: TGTGCCAGCAGCTTAGCGGGGACTAGCGGCCAAGAGACCCAGTACTTC. Protein sequence: CASSLAGTSGQETQYF.

This rearrangement joins TRBV14 to TRBJ1-1; 10 bases agree with TRBD1. The CDR3 sequence is 18 residues long. Germline CDR1 is SGHDN and CDR2 is FVKESK. Trimming removed 4 bases from V and 3 bases from J; junction bases left unmatched: 14. CDR3 sequence: CASSPKDRGWSTDTEAFF. The DNA of the CDR3 is TGTGCCAGCAGCCCGAAGGACAGGGGGTGGTCTACGGACACTGAAGCTTTCTTT.

The chain employs TRBV6-5 and TRBJ1-4; TRBD1 is a possible D gene (6 bases). With 6 bases removed from V and 5 bases from J, the gap between germline ends came to 13 bases. CDR1 is MNHEY and CDR2 is SVGAGI in the germline V gene. This CDR3 is 14 amino acids long. DNA for the CDR3: TGTGCCAGCAGCCTGACAGGAGTGAATGAAAAACTGTTTTTT. Protein: CASSLTGVNEKLFF.

V gene TRBV10-1 combines with J gene TRBJ2-2, with 9 bases identical to TRBD1. Germline values: CDR1 WNHNN, CDR2 SYGVQD (reference sequence). This CDR3 has 16 residues. V shed 6 bases and J 2 bases; nucleotides not matched to a gene: 7. CDR3 in amino acids: CASSPGTGINTGELFF. CDR3 nucleotide sequence: TGCGCCAGCAGCCCCGGGACAGGGATTAACACCGGGGAGCTGTTTTTT.

The chain recombines TRBV27 with TRBJ1-2; 7 nucleotides match TRBD1. Per germline, CDR1 MNHEY and CDR2 SMNVEV (reference sequence). This CDR3 has 13 residues. J gave up 3 bases and V 6 bases, and 4 bases lay outside the gene matches. The CDR3 nucleotides are TGTGCCAGCAGCGCAACAGGGGACTATGGCTACACCTTC. This encodes CASSATGDYGYTF.

The chain links TRBV6-5 to TRBJ2-3; 8 nucleotides align to TRBD2. Losses at the gene ends were 11 bases for V and 5 bases for J; bases not matched to a gene: 12. The CDR3 is made up of 14 amino acids. Germline-derived CDR1 and CDR2 are MNHEY and SVGAGI. The CDR3 spells CAGSPGLDQDTQYF. In DNA, the CDR3 is TGTGCCGGCTCACCGGGACTAGACCAAGATACGCAGTATTTT.

This clone has only one observation. The V call is TRBV19, the J call TRBJ2-7; D might be TRBD1 (6 bases). Trimming shortened V by 6 bases and J by 4 bases, and 13 bases separated the two germline ends. The CDR3 is 13 residues long. Germline CDR1 and CDR2: LNHDA and SQIVND (reference sequence). The CDR3 reads CASSPGQKYEQYF. DNA of the CDR3: TGTGCCAGTAGCCCCGGACAGAAGTACGAGCAGTACTTC. Full variable domain (outside the CDR3, taken from reference TRBV19 and TRBJ2-7): DGGITQSPKYLFRKEGQNVTLSCEQNLNHDAMYWYRQDPGQGLRLIYYSQIVNDFQKGDIAEGYSVSREKKESFPLTVTSAQKNPTAFYLCASSPGQKYEQYFGPGTRLTVT.

CDR3 coding DNA: TGCAGCGTAGGGGATGAGGGGGCCTACGAGCAGTACTTC. Its translation is CSVGDEGAYEQYF. The chain uses TRBV29-1 and TRBJ2-7; tentatively, D is TRBD1 (6 bases). V gave up 6 bases and J gave up 2 bases, with 14 bases separating them. This CDR3 is 13 amino acids long. Germline V gene lookup returns CDR1 SQVTM and CDR2 ANQGSEA.

The V gene is TRBV5-6, the J gene TRBJ2-1; 8 bases are a match to TRBD2. CDR3 length: 15 amino acids. The V gene end was trimmed by 3 bases and the J gene end by 4 bases; junction bases not matched to a gene: 6. Germline CDR1 is SGHDT and CDR2 is YYEEEE. The CDR3 loop reads CASSSRGAAYNEQFF. DNA for the CDR3: TGTGCCAGCAGCTCGCGGGGGGCGGCATACAATGAGCAGTTCTTC.

The CDR3 DNA sequence: TGTGCCAGCAGCCGGACAAGGAACACAGATACGCAGTATTTT. It yields the protein CASSRTRNTDTQYF. The chain links TRBV7-9 to TRBJ2-3; D is possibly TRBD1 (5 bases). Germline V lookup: CDR1 SEHNR, CDR2 FQNEAQ (reference sequence). The CDR3 contains 14 residues. The V gene lost 5 bases and the J gene lost 2 bases, with 11 bases spanning the gap.

The chain is built from TRBV6-5 and TRBJ1-1; TRBD1 agrees at 8 bases. The CDR3 extends over 13 amino acids. Germline values: CDR1 MNHEY, CDR2 SVGAGI. The V gene end was trimmed by 6 bases and the J gene end by 8 bases; junction bases not matched to a gene: 8. The CDR3 DNA sequence: TGTGCCAGCAGCTCGGGACAGGTAGTGGAAGCTTTCTTT. It codes for CASSSGQVVEAFF.

The chain carries TRBV28 and TRBJ1-5, with 7 bases aligning to TRBD1. V was clipped by 3 bases and J by 0 bases; unmatched bases: 8. Germline V gene lookup returns CDR1 MDHEN and CDR2 SYDVKM. CDR3 length equals 17 residues. Here the CDR3 reads CASSLSLAGGSNQPQHF. CDR3 nucleotide sequence: TGTGCCAGCAGTTTGTCTTTGGCAGGGGGTAGCAATCAGCCCCAGCATTTT.